This TCR beta chain was obtained from a study of T cell responses to AZD1222 COVID-19 vaccine. Study-wide points: There were vaccine-associated CD4 TCRs across spike, dominant at 160-218 and 743-854.

Libraries were prepared by immunoSEQ multiplex PCR; TCRdb keeps only in-frame clonotypes and omits some of them. The sample has some 87,000 clones, around 91% seen once; the top ten hold roughly 5%. Note on this clone: The antigen is undetermined.

CDR1 SGHDT and CDR2 YYEEEE come from the germline V gene. V trimming: 3 bases; J trimming: 5 bases; junction bases outside the gene matches: 11. CDR3 size: 16 residues. The rearrangement uses TRBV5-6 and TRBJ2-5; TRBD2 matches 9 bases. The TCR originated in an adult in good health. The sequencing here drew on peripheral blood, taken on day 0 of MenACWY control vaccination. DNA for the CDR3: TGTGCCAGCAGCTCCTCAGGTGCGGGAGGGCTGGAGACCCAGTACTTC. This translates into CASSSSGAGGLETQYF.